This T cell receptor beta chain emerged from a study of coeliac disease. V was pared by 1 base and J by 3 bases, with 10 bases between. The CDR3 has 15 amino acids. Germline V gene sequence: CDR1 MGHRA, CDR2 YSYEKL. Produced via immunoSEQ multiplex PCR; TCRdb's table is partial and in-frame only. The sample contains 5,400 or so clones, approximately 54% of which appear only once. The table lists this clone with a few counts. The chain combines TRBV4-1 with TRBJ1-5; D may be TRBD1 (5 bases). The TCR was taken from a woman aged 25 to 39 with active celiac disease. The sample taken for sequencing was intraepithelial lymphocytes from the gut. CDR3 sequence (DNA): TGCGCCAGCAGCCAAGTACAGGCCTACAATCAGCCCCAGCATTTT. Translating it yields CASSQVQAYNQPQHF.